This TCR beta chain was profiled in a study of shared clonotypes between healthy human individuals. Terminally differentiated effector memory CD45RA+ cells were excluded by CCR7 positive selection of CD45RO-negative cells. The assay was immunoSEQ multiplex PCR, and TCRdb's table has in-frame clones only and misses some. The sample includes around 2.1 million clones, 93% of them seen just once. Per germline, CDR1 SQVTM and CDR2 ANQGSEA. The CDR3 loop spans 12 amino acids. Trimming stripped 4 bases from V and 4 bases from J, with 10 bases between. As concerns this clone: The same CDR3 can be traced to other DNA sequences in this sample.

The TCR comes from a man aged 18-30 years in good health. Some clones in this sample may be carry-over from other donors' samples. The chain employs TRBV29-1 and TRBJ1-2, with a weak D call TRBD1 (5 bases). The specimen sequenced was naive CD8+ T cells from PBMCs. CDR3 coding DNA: TGCAGCGTTGTCGGGGGACTCTATGGCTACACCTTC. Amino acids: CSVVGGLYGYTF.